The entry below describes one TCR beta chain. The protocol was immunoSEQ multiplex PCR, while the TCRdb copy is restricted to in-frame clones and leaves out a portion. The profile shows 60,000 or so clones, about 92% of them singletons. This record belongs to a study of T cell changes during pregnancy in multiple sclerosis. V lost 0 bases and J lost 0, with 9 bases in between. The germline gives CDR1 MGHRA, CDR2 YSYEKL. This CDR3 region has 16 residues. The chain joins TRBV4-1 to TRBJ1-3; no reliable D call. The sequencing used peripheral blood, collected in the second trimester of pregnancy. This clonotype originated in a female donor in good health, enrolled as a control in a pregnancy study. The CDR3 bases are TGCGCCAGCAGCCAAGATCAACTGTCCTCTGGAAACACCATATATTTT. It is translated as CASSQDQLSSGNTIYF.